Shown below are 21 T cell receptor beta chains from a single sample sequenced in a study of Graves' ophthalmopathy and Graves' hyperthyroidism (dated by TCRdb to between 2018 and 2020). These reads were obtained on an Illumina HiSeq 2000. For repertoire sequencing, TCR beta CDR3 regions were amplified from RNA transcripts. The first round was an RT-PCR using HTBI primers with the Qiagen OneStep RT-PCR kit, and this first round was followed by a second-round multiplex PCR, then size selection and purification. Through fastp at Q25 and MiXCR, TCRdb rebuilt clones from the public reads, retaining in-frame beta chains. Each record represents a unique CDR3 protein, reported with the most common genes and DNA among its rows. Counted in this sample were about 740,000 distinct CDR3 sequences; roughly 41% of them appeared once. The ten largest make up about 40% of the sample. Sequences were obtained from peripheral blood. These receptors all come from an adult man with Graves' ophthalmopathy.

As to this clonotype: Possible read error: a much larger clone is one base away. J is TRBJ2-6 and V is TRBV6-5, with D perhaps TRBD1 (5 bases). Per the germline V gene, CDR1 is MNHEY and CDR2 is SVGAGI. This CDR3 comprises 17 residues. CDR3 nucleotides: TGTGCCACCAGTGTTATTGCAGGGCGCTCTGGGGCCAACGTCCTGACTTTC. Its translation: CATSVIAGRSGANVLTF.

CDR3 sequence reads: CSASPTSRGYEQYF. The CDR3 DNA reads as TGCAGTGCTAGTCCGACTAGTAGGGGATACGAGCAGTACTTC. The chain joins TRBV20-1 to TRBJ2-7, with a weak D call TRBD2 (6 bases). The germline V gene has CDR1 DFQATT and CDR2 SNEGSKA (reference sequence). V lost 3 bases and J lost 4, with 16 bases in between. This CDR3 contains 14 residues.

In this sample, this clonotype turned up a few times. The rearrangement joins TRBV20-1 to TRBJ2-7; D is unclear. Trimming took 2 bases from V and 2 from J, leaving 10 bases between them. CDR3 length equals 13 residues. Germline CDR1 DFQATT, CDR2 SNEGSKA (reference sequence). CDR3: CSARSLLTYEQYF. The CDR3 DNA reads as TGCAGTGCTAGATCGCTTCTAACCTACGAGCAGTACTTC.

A few counts support this clonotype. The CDR3 loop reads CASSEVFGGGGENTEAFF. CDR3 DNA: TGTGCCAGCAGTGAGGTTTTCGGGGGTGGGGGCGAGAACACTGAAGCTTTCTTT. V usage is TRBV2 and J usage is TRBJ1-1; tentatively, D is TRBD1 (6 bases). Looked up from germline, CDR1 is SNHLY and CDR2 is FYNNEI. The CDR3 is 18 amino acids. V lost 3 bases, J lost 1 base, and 21 bases lay in between.

This clonotype was observed a handful of times. The V and J genes are TRBV20-1 and TRBJ1-5, with 7 bases lining up with TRBD1. V dropped 6 bases and J dropped 1; count of bases not matched to a gene: 9. The germline CDR1 and CDR2 sequences are DFQATT and SNEGSKA (reference sequence). CDR3 size: 15 residues. The DNA for the CDR3 is TGCAGTGCCGAACCCGGCAGGGGGAGCAATCAGCCCCAGCATTTT. It codes for CSAEPGRGSNQPQHF.

In its sample, this clonotype was seen many times. V usage is TRBV7-2 and J usage is TRBJ1-1; 9 positions match TRBD1. CDR1 and CDR2 from the germline V gene are SGHTA and FQGNSA. Trimming cost V 3 bases and J 11 bases; bases outside gene matches: 4. The CDR3 is 12 residues long. CDR3 bases: TGTGCCAGCAGCTTTACAGGGGGCGACGCTTTCTTT. This encodes CASSFTGGDAFF.

This clonotype appeared many times. The chain employs TRBV7-9 and TRBJ2-7, with a tentative D call TRBD2 (5 bases). With 5 bases removed from V and 4 bases from J, the gap between germline ends came to 18 bases. Germline V gives CDR1 SEHNR, CDR2 FQNEAQ (reference sequence). This CDR3 is 15 amino acids long. The CDR3 DNA sequence: TGTGCCAGCAGCCGGACGGCAGAGGGAGCTTACGAGCAGTACTTC. Translation gives CASSRTAEGAYEQYF. Filled out from reference TRBV7-9 and TRBJ2-7, the complete variable domain reads DTGVSQNPRHKITKRGQNVTFRCDPISEHNRLYWYRQTLGQGPEFLTYFQNEAQLEKSRLLSDRFSAERPKGSFSTLEIQRTEQGDSAMYLCASSRTAEGAYEQYFGPGTRLTVT.

The chain has TRBV9 and TRBJ1-4, with D perhaps matching TRBD1 (5 bases). Trimming pared 7 bases from V and 4 bases from J, leaving 20 bases between. The CDR3 is 16 amino acids. Germline CDR1 is SGDLS and CDR2 is YYNGEE. Here the CDR3 DNA reads TGTGCCAGCTCACCATCGGGTGCAGGGAATAATGAAAAACTGTTTTTT. It translates to CASSPSGAGNNEKLFF.

In this sample, this clonotype turned up a few times. One junction end does not reproduce the germline sequence, and a read error may be involved. CDR3 sequence reads: CASSYMTVLNTGELFF. As DNA, the CDR3 is TGTGCCAGCAGTTACATGACGGTGCTTAACACCGGGGAGCTGTTTTTT. The chain combines TRBV10-3 with TRBJ2-2; D is unresolved. Germline V gives CDR1 ENHRY, CDR2 SYGVKD. The CDR3 is made up of 16 amino acids.

The CDR3 DNA reads TGTGCCAGCTCACCTTACGCGTCGGGACAGACGAACACTGAAGCTTTCTTT. It is translated as CASSPYASGQTNTEAFF. V usage is TRBV2 and J usage is TRBJ1-1; 7 positions agree with TRBD1. CDR1 is SNHLY and CDR2 is FYNNEI in the germline V gene. V gave up 8 bases and J gave up 1 base; unmatched junction bases: 16. This CDR3 is built from 17 residues. The full variable domain, rest sourced from reference TRBV2 and TRBJ1-1, is EPEVTQTPSHQVTQMGQEVILRCVPISNHLYFYWYRQILGQKVEFLVSFYNNEISEKSEIFDDQFSVERPDGSNFTLKIRSTKLEDSAMYFCASSPYASGQTNTEAFFGQGTRLTVV.

This clonotype was counted ten times or more. This chain links TRBV7-6 with TRBJ2-7; no definite D call. The V gene's germline CDR1 is SGHVS and CDR2 FNYEAQ. V lost 3 bases to trimming and J lost 0 bases, with 12 bases between them. The CDR3 is made up of 15 amino acids. This CDR3 reads CASSFSPAASYEQYF. The CDR3 nucleotides read TGTGCCAGCAGCTTCTCTCCGGCAGCCTCCTACGAGCAGTACTTC.

The chain recombines TRBV7-1 with TRBJ1-2; 8 nucleotides line up with TRBD1. Being an ORF, TRBV7-1 has a function that is uncertain. The CDR3 is made up of 15 amino acids. V dropped 3 bases and J dropped 2; count of bases not matched to a gene: 5. The CDR3, as DNA: TGTGCCAGCAGCTCCTCAGGGGGCAACAACTATGGCTACACCTTC. Translation: CASSSSGGNNYGYTF.

Comment on this clonotype: This may be a read error: a much more frequent sequence differs by one nucleotide. DNA for the CDR3: TGCAGCGTTGAAGATATGGTCCAGGGGGCAGGCTATGGCTACACCTTC. Translating it yields CSVEDMVQGAGYGYTF. J is TRBJ1-2 and V is TRBV29-1, with 8 nucleotides matching TRBD1. Germline V CDR1 and CDR2: SQVTM, ANQGSEA. Germline trimming cut 0 bases from V and 4 bases from J; bases unmatched to any gene: 10. The CDR3 totals 16 residues.

There are a few counts of this clonotype. The junction departs from germline at one end; a sequencing error may be responsible. The chain is built from TRBV4-2 and TRBJ1-2; D gene uncertain. CDR1 and CDR2 from the germline V gene are LGHNA and YNFKEQ. The CDR3 sequence is 11 residues long. The CDR3 DNA is TGTGCCAGCAGCCAAGATCTGTCGATCGGCTTC. Protein product: CASSQDLSIGF.

This clonotype was seen many times. A much larger clone differs by one base, so this may be a read error. J is TRBJ2-7 and V is TRBV25-1; TRBD1 matches 8 bases. This CDR3 has 12 residues. CDR1 and CDR2 from the germline V gene are MGHDK and SYGVNS. V dropped 6 bases and J dropped 4; count of bases not matched to a gene: 2. The CDR3 region is CASSWTGYEQYF. DNA of the CDR3: TGTGCCAGCAGCTGGACAGGGTACGAGCAGTACTTC.

The table lists this clonotype with a few counts. CDR3 coding DNA: TGTGCCTGGAGCTGGGACAGAGAGGGCTACACCTTC. Residues: CAWSWDREGYTF. The rearrangement uses TRBV30 and TRBJ1-2, with 7 positions matching TRBD1. Germline-derived CDR1 and CDR2 are GTSNPN and SVGIG (reference sequence). With V trimmed by 3 bases and J by 8 bases, 6 bases remained unmatched. The CDR3 length is 12 residues. The full variable domain, in which reference TRBV30 and TRBJ1-2 provide the parts outside the CDR3, is SQTIHQWPATLVQPVGSPLSLECTVEGTSNPNLYWYRQAAGRGLQLLFYSVGIGQISSEVPQNLSASRPQDRQFILSSKKLLLSDSGFYLCAWSWDREGYTFGSGTRLTVV.

The V gene is TRBV29-1, the J gene TRBJ1-2; 10 bases fit TRBD1. Germline V lookup: CDR1 SQVTM, CDR2 ANQGSEA. The CDR3 has 14 residues. J gave up 3 bases and V 4 bases, and 5 bases lay outside the gene matches. The CDR3, as DNA: TGCAGCGTTGGGGGGGGGACAGGGGACTATGGCTACACCTTC. Its protein product is CSVGGGTGDYGYTF.

This clonotype was counted a few times. This chain joins TRBV24-1 and TRBJ2-2; 7 nucleotides line up with TRBD2. The CDR3 totals 13 residues. The trim removed 5 bases at V and 6 bases at J, leaving 2 bases unmatched. In germline, CDR1 is KGHDR, CDR2 SFDVKD. CDR3 in amino acids: CATSAAGSGELFF. The CDR3, as DNA: TGTGCCACCAGTGCAGCGGGGTCCGGGGAGCTGTTTTTT.

The rearrangement links TRBV14 to TRBJ1-1; 8 positions match TRBD1. The CDR3 runs to 14 residues. Germline V gene data show CDR1 as SGHDN and CDR2 as FVKESK. After removal of 6 bases from V and 7 bases from J, the junction contained 10 bases not matched to a gene. CDR3 sequence: CASSRTGMRVEAFF. The CDR3 coding sequence is TGTGCCAGCAGTCGGACAGGGATGAGGGTTGAAGCTTTCTTT.

V is TRBV7-8 and J is TRBJ2-7, with unresolved D. The V gene lost 3 bases and the J gene lost 0 bases, with 12 bases spanning the gap. The CDR3 length is 15 residues. Germline CDR1 SGHVS, CDR2 FQNEAQ. As DNA, the CDR3 is TGTGCCAGCAGCTTCGACCCCTCGGGCTCCTACGAGCAGTACTTC. Residues: CASSFDPSGSYEQYF.

The chain recombines TRBV6-5 with TRBJ1-6; a possible D gene is TRBD1 (5 bases). This CDR3 has 12 residues. The germline V and J ends were trimmed by 6 bases and 10 bases, with 10 bases remaining between them. Germline values: CDR1 MNHEY, CDR2 SVGAGI. The CDR3 nucleotides read TGTGCCAGCAGAGGGGCGGGGTCACCCCTCCACTTT. This codes for CASRGAGSPLHF.